This record looks at one T cell receptor (beta chain) sequence and its context. Its antigen is not known. The sample belongs to a study of STAT3 mutations in large granular lymphocyte leukemia. Study-wide points: Clonal expansion was inferred from samples taken at other timepoints. In T-cell large granular lymphocyte leukemia, about half of patients showed multiple immunodominant subclonotypes. In several patients, dominant TCR clone burden exceeded STAT3 mutant burden. A small but highly pathogenic clone may have been missed. TCR clonotype switching after therapy occurred in 6 of 18 patients.

The data were produced by immunoSEQ multiplex PCR, yet TCRdb's version contains in-frame clones alone and is incomplete. Seen here are tens of thousands of clones, 70% to 90% observed once, and the top ten hold roughly 12%. The ends were cut back, 2 bases at V and 5 bases at J, with 16 bases in the middle. CDR1 and CDR2 from the germline V gene are SGDLS and YYNGEE. The CDR3 contains 15 residues. The chain carries TRBV9 and TRBJ1-1; a possible D gene is TRBD1 (5 bases). The sequencing input was peripheral blood mononuclear cells. The clonotype comes from a man in his 60s with T-cell large granular lymphocyte leukemia. Some clones in this sample may be carry-over from other donors' samples. This CDR3 is CASSVEGLGETEAFF. The CDR3 DNA is TGTGCCAGCAGCGTGGAGGGGCTAGGGGAAACTGAAGCTTTCTTT.